The rows below give T cell receptor beta chains drawn from one sample of a study of blood T cell repertoires in COVID-19. The repertoire was sequenced with immunoSEQ multiplex PCR; TCRdb's copy has only in-frame clones and lacks some. The sample yields about 210,000 clones, approximately 89% seen once. Sequencing was done on a sample of peripheral blood. The receptors originated from a woman between 40 and 50 years old with acute or convalescent COVID-19. CDR3s include the opening cysteine and the closing phenylalanine or tryptophan. The order of the fields is D gene, clone size, V gene, J gene, CDR3 DNA, CDR3 protein. D genes are given only for firm matches. Clone size is stated in some rows and not others, as once, few, many or a class when expanded.

d_call: .
clone_size: .
v_call: TRBV3-1/TRBV3-2
j_call: TRBJ1-2
cdr3_nt: TGTGCCAGCAGCCACTCTAATAACTATGGCTACACCTTC
cdr3_aa: CASSHSNNYGYTF

d_call: TRBD1
clone_size: .
v_call: TRBV25-1
j_call: TRBJ1-2
cdr3_nt: TGTGCCAGCAGAAACGACCACGGGACAGGCGTGGAAGGCTACACCTTC
cdr3_aa: CASRNDHGTGVEGYTF

d_call: .
clone_size: once
v_call: TRBV19
j_call: TRBJ1-5
cdr3_nt: TGTGCCAGTAGTTCTCCTGGCGGGGGGAGGAATCAGCCCCAGCATTTT
cdr3_aa: CASSSPGGGRNQPQHF

d_call: TRBD1
clone_size: .
v_call: TRBV4-1
j_call: TRBJ1-2
cdr3_nt: TGCGCCAGCAGCCCTCGGACAGGGCCTAGTGGCTACACCTTC
cdr3_aa: CASSPRTGPSGYTF

d_call: .
clone_size: .
v_call: TRBV7-9
j_call: TRBJ1-2
cdr3_nt: TGTGCCAGCAGCCTTACTCGCCGGAACTATGGCTACACCTTC
cdr3_aa: CASSLTRRNYGYTF

d_call: TRBD2
clone_size: .
v_call: TRBV4-1
j_call: TRBJ2-1
cdr3_nt: TGCGCCAGCAGCCAAAAGGGCGGGGGGGCCAGAAATGAGCAGTTCTTC
cdr3_aa: CASSQKGGGARNEQFF

d_call: .
clone_size: .
v_call: TRBV2
j_call: TRBJ2-1
cdr3_nt: TGTGCCAGCGGCATCAATGAGCAGTTCTTC
cdr3_aa: CASGINEQFF

d_call: .
clone_size: .
v_call: TRBV5-1
j_call: TRBJ1-2
cdr3_nt: TGCGCCAGCAGCTTGGTGGATTGGGGGGATGGCTACACCTTC
cdr3_aa: CASSLVDWGDGYTF

d_call: TRBD1
clone_size: .
v_call: TRBV5-1
j_call: TRBJ1-2
cdr3_nt: TGCGCCAGCAGCTTCGTGACAGGGGGTGCAAACTATGGCTACACCTTC
cdr3_aa: CASSFVTGGANYGYTF

d_call: .
clone_size: .
v_call: TRBV19
j_call: TRBJ1-2
cdr3_nt: TGTGCCAGTAGTAGGGCAGAGTATGGCTACACCTTC
cdr3_aa: CASSRAEYGYTF

d_call: TRBD1
clone_size: .
v_call: TRBV5-8
j_call: TRBJ1-2
cdr3_nt: TGTGCCAGCAGCAAGGACAGGGGAAGGAGTGGCTACACCTTC
cdr3_aa: CASSKDRGRSGYTF

d_call: TRBD2
clone_size: .
v_call: TRBV5-1
j_call: TRBJ2-3
cdr3_nt: TGCGCCAGCAGCGCCGGGACTAGCGGGGGGGTAACAGATACGCAGTATTTT
cdr3_aa: CASSAGTSGGVTDTQYF

d_call: .
clone_size: once
v_call: TRBV11-3
j_call: TRBJ1-1
cdr3_nt: TGTGCCAGCAGCCCGGGGGAGAACACTGAAGCTTTCTTT
cdr3_aa: CASSPGENTEAFF

d_call: .
clone_size: .
v_call: TRBV2
j_call: TRBJ1-2
cdr3_nt: TGTGCCAGCAGTTCGACGACAGGAGTAGCTAACTATGGCTACACCTTC
cdr3_aa: CASSSTTGVANYGYTF

d_call: .
clone_size: .
v_call: TRBV15
j_call: TRBJ2-2
cdr3_nt: TGTGCCACCAGAGTCCAGGGTGGGAACACCGGGGAGCTGTTTTTT
cdr3_aa: CATRVQGGNTGELFF

d_call: .
clone_size: .
v_call: TRBV10-3
j_call: TRBJ2-3
cdr3_nt: TGTGCCATAACCGGGACTGACAGCCCCTCTGTGGATACGCAGTATTTT
cdr3_aa: CAITGTDSPSVDTQYF

d_call: .
clone_size: .
v_call: TRBV9
j_call: TRBJ2-1
cdr3_nt: TGTGCCAGCAGCGTAGCGGGGCAGGGGTACAATGAGCAGTTCTTC
cdr3_aa: CASSVAGQGYNEQFF

d_call: .
clone_size: .
v_call: TRBV9
j_call: TRBJ1-2
cdr3_nt: TGTGCCAGCAGCACCCTGGGAGGGACACATGGCTACACCTTC
cdr3_aa: CASSTLGGTHGYTF

d_call: .
clone_size: few
v_call: TRBV12-3/TRBV12-4
j_call: TRBJ2-2
cdr3_nt: TGTGCCAGCACCCAGGGTACCGGGGAGCTGTTTTTT
cdr3_aa: CASTQGTGELFF

d_call: .
clone_size: .
v_call: TRBV7-2
j_call: TRBJ2-1
cdr3_nt: TGTGCCAGCAGCTCCTGGGGGGAAGCCTACAATGAGCAGTTCTTC
cdr3_aa: CASSSWGEAYNEQFF

d_call: TRBD1
clone_size: .
v_call: TRBV5-4
j_call: TRBJ1-2
cdr3_nt: TGTGCCAGCAGCTGGGTGGGACAGGTCCTCTATGGCTACACCTTC
cdr3_aa: CASSWVGQVLYGYTF

d_call: .
clone_size: .
v_call: TRBV9
j_call: TRBJ1-2
cdr3_nt: TGTGCCAGCAGCGTAGCTCACAAACCAGGCGGCTACACCTTC
cdr3_aa: CASSVAHKPGGYTF

d_call: .
clone_size: few
v_call: TRBV7-3
j_call: TRBJ2-2
cdr3_nt: TGTGCCACCTCAGCGGCGGGCACCGGGGAGCTGTTTTTT
cdr3_aa: CATSAAGTGELFF

d_call: .
clone_size: .
v_call: TRBV6-6
j_call: TRBJ1-1
cdr3_nt: TGTGCCAGCAGTTCGGTACGGGGTCGACTGAACACTGAAGCTTTCTTT
cdr3_aa: CASSSVRGRLNTEAFF

d_call: TRBD1
clone_size: .
v_call: TRBV19
j_call: TRBJ1-1
cdr3_nt: TGTGCCAGTAGAACGAGACAGGGCCAAGCTTTCTTT
cdr3_aa: CASRTRQGQAFF

d_call: .
clone_size: .
v_call: TRBV24-1
j_call: TRBJ2-2
cdr3_nt: TGTGCCACCAGTGATTTGGGGCTTGGACAAGGCGGGGAGCTGTTTTTT
cdr3_aa: CATSDLGLGQGGELFF

d_call: .
clone_size: .
v_call: TRBV6-1
j_call: TRBJ1-5
cdr3_nt: TGTGCCAGCAGTGAGGGGCAGGGCTTCAATCAGCCCCAGCATTTT
cdr3_aa: CASSEGQGFNQPQHF

d_call: .
clone_size: once
v_call: TRBV5-1
j_call: TRBJ1-1
cdr3_nt: TGCGCCAGCAGCTTGGACCGGCGGCCCAACACTGAAGCTTTCTTT
cdr3_aa: CASSLDRRPNTEAFF

d_call: TRBD1
clone_size: .
v_call: TRBV27
j_call: TRBJ1-4
cdr3_nt: TGTGCCAGCAGTTCTCAGGGGGCGAGGGAAAAACTGTTTTTT
cdr3_aa: CASSSQGAREKLFF

d_call: TRBD2
clone_size: .
v_call: TRBV11-2
j_call: TRBJ2-5
cdr3_nt: TGTGCCAGCAGGCGTCTGGGCGGGGGGAATCAAGAGACCCAGTACTTC
cdr3_aa: CASRRLGGGNQETQYF

d_call: .
clone_size: .
v_call: TRBV11-2
j_call: TRBJ1-3
cdr3_nt: TGTGCCAGCAGCCTTTTAGAGGGCTCTGGAAACACCATATATTTT
cdr3_aa: CASSLLEGSGNTIYF

d_call: TRBD1
clone_size: few
v_call: TRBV5-1
j_call: TRBJ1-2
cdr3_nt: TGCGCCAGCGCCCGATCTGGACAGGGGGCGGATAGTGGCTACACCTTC
cdr3_aa: CASARSGQGADSGYTF

d_call: .
clone_size: few
v_call: TRBV11-2
j_call: TRBJ1-1
cdr3_nt: TGTGCCAGCAGCTTAGGGGGCCCAAACACTGAAGCTTTCTTT
cdr3_aa: CASSLGGPNTEAFF

d_call: TRBD2
clone_size: once
v_call: TRBV2
j_call: TRBJ2-1
cdr3_nt: TGTGCCACTACTAGCGGGGGGGCCGAAGAGCAGTTCTTC
cdr3_aa: CATTSGGAEEQFF

d_call: TRBD1
clone_size: few
v_call: TRBV3-1/TRBV3-2
j_call: TRBJ2-2
cdr3_nt: TGTGCCAGCAGCCGCCCCGGGACAGGGTCCTCCGGGGAGCTGTTTTTT
cdr3_aa: CASSRPGTGSSGELFF

d_call: TRBD1
clone_size: .
v_call: TRBV4-1
j_call: TRBJ2-3
cdr3_nt: TGCGCCAGCAGCCACCCCGGGGGCGCAGGGGGCGCGATAAATACGCAGTATTTT
cdr3_aa: CASSHPGGAGGAINTQYF

d_call: .
clone_size: .
v_call: TRBV9
j_call: TRBJ1-4
cdr3_nt: TGTGCCAGCAGCTTGCGGACAAGTGTTAATGAAAAACTGTTTTTT
cdr3_aa: CASSLRTSVNEKLFF

d_call: .
clone_size: few
v_call: TRBV6-5
j_call: TRBJ2-5
cdr3_nt: TGTGCCAGCAGTTACTTGAACAGCCAAGAGACCCAGTACTTC
cdr3_aa: CASSYLNSQETQYF

d_call: .
clone_size: .
v_call: TRBV9
j_call: TRBJ1-6
cdr3_nt: TGTGCCAGCAGCGTGGGGAGTTCACCCCTCCACTTT
cdr3_aa: CASSVGSSPLHF

d_call: .
clone_size: .
v_call: TRBV6-5
j_call: TRBJ1-2
cdr3_nt: TGTGCCAGCAGCCCCCTGGGAGGTAGCTATGGCTACACCTTC
cdr3_aa: CASSPLGGSYGYTF

d_call: TRBD1
clone_size: .
v_call: TRBV7-2
j_call: TRBJ1-5
cdr3_nt: TGTGCCAGCAGCGGGGGGACAGGGAGTGGGCAGCCCCAGCATTTT
cdr3_aa: CASSGGTGSGQPQHF

d_call: .
clone_size: .
v_call: TRBV11-2
j_call: TRBJ1-1
cdr3_nt: TGTGCCAGCAGCTTTGGACAATCGAACACTGAAGCTTTCTTT
cdr3_aa: CASSFGQSNTEAFF

d_call: TRBD1
clone_size: .
v_call: TRBV3-1/TRBV3-2
j_call: TRBJ1-2
cdr3_nt: TGTGCCAGCAGCCAGGGGACAGGGGGTTCTGGCTACACCTTC
cdr3_aa: CASSQGTGGSGYTF

d_call: .
clone_size: .
v_call: TRBV6-5
j_call: TRBJ1-6
cdr3_nt: TGTGCCAGCAGTTACGTTGGGGGAGGATCACCCCTCCACTTT
cdr3_aa: CASSYVGGGSPLHF

d_call: .
clone_size: .
v_call: TRBV12-5
j_call: TRBJ1-1
cdr3_nt: TGTGCTAGTGGTTTGCTACCCACCAGGGGAATTTTAATGGGGACTGAAGCTTTCTTT
cdr3_aa: CASGLLPTRGILMGTEAFF

d_call: .
clone_size: .
v_call: TRBV25-1
j_call: TRBJ1-1
cdr3_nt: TGTGCCAGCAGTGAACCCCCAGGAGGGAGGACTGAAGCTTTCTTT
cdr3_aa: CASSEPPGGRTEAFF

d_call: .
clone_size: .
v_call: TRBV5-8
j_call: TRBJ1-5
cdr3_nt: TGTGCCAGCAGCCCCCGGGTCCAGCCCCAGCATTTT
cdr3_aa: CASSPRVQPQHF

d_call: .
clone_size: .
v_call: TRBV11-2
j_call: TRBJ1-1
cdr3_nt: TGTGCCAGCAGCTCCCTTCTCGGGAAGAGCACTGAAGCTTTCTTT
cdr3_aa: CASSSLLGKSTEAFF

d_call: TRBD1
clone_size: .
v_call: TRBV4-1
j_call: TRBJ2-5
cdr3_nt: TGCGCCAGCAGCCAAGATCCCCTGGACAGGGGGCGTGAGACCCAGTACTTC
cdr3_aa: CASSQDPLDRGRETQYF

d_call: .
clone_size: once
v_call: TRBV10-3
j_call: TRBJ1-2
cdr3_nt: TGTGCCATCAGTGAATCAGGGGAGGGGAATGGCTACACCTTC
cdr3_aa: CAISESGEGNGYTF